This TCR beta chain was captured by sequencing in a study of blood T cells in healthy people across ages. Findings of the study overall: Roughly linearly, TCR beta diversity per million T cells fell as age increased.

The CDR3 sequence is 15 residues long. A second PCR, run for about 7 to 12 cycles, used a sample-barcoded 5' primer plus a J-beta primer mix. In TCRdb, the 5' RACE reads were re-called with MiXCR into one record per CDR3 protein. Among under 1,000,000 distinct CDR3 sequences listed, 35% to 50% were seen once. Concerning this clonotype: Its antigen is not identified. A single base separates this from a much larger clone, so it may be a read error.

The sequenced sample consisted of blood. The chain combines TRBV21-1 with TRBJ2-3; TRBD1 is the table's D call and was not checked against the DNA. TRBV21-1 is a recognized pseudogene. The source of this sequence is a man older than 75 in good health. The CDR3 protein is CASSKGGTNADTQYF. CDR3 DNA: TGTGCCAGCAGCAAAGGTGGGACAAACGCAGATACGCAGTATTTT.